The source of this T cell receptor beta chain is a study of Ad26.COV2.S vaccination and SARS-CoV-2 variants. Background on the study: The study gave Ad26.COV2.S intramuscularly, once or twice 56 days apart.

The table came from immunoSEQ multiplex PCR; TCRdb's copy has only in-frame clones and leaves some out. The sample consists of about 400,000 clones, around 82% of them appearing once. The CDR3 contains 14 residues. The germline V gene encodes CDR1 SGHNT and CDR2 YENEEA. Trimming removed 2 bases at V and 2 bases at J, with 8 bases between. General study findings and limits: Total T cell responses were possibly underestimated by TCR breadth and depth analyses.

The treatment: 15 to 20 received Ad26.COV2.S at low or high dose, single or two shots; 5 received placebo; per-sample allocation not given. Collection of the samples took place on day 63 after the first injection of vaccine or placebo. On this clone: Its specificity is not known.

The source material was peripheral blood, sampled in a trial of Ad26.COV2.S vaccine versus placebo. This clonotype was sampled from a person between 18 and 59 years old who received the Ad26.COV2.S COVID-19 vaccine or a placebo. The chain joins TRBV11-3 to TRBJ2-3; no clear D gene. CDR3 sequence reads: CASSLTVSTDTQYF. CDR3 in DNA: TGTGCCAGCAGCTTAACGGTATCCACAGATACGCAGTATTTT.